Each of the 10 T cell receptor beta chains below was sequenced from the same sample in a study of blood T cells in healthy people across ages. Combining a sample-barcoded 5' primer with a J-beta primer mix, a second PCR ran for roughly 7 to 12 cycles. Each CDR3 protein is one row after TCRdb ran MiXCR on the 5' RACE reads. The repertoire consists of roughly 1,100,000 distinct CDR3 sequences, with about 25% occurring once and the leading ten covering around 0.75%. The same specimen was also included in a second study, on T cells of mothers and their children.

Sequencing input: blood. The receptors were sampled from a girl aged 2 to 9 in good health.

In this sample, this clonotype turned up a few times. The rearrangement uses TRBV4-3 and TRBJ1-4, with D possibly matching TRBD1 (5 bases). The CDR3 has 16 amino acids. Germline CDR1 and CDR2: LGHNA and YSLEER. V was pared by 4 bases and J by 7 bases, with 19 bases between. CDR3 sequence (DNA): TGCGCCAGCAGCCTAGCTCCCGGGGTGGGGGGTGAAAAACTGTTTTTT. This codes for CASSLAPGVGGEKLFF.

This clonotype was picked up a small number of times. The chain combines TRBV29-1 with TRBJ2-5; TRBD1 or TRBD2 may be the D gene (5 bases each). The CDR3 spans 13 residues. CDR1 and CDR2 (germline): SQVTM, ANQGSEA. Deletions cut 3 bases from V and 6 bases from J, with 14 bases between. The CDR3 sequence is CSVERGARKTQYF. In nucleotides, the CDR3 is TGCAGCGTTGAGAGGGGTGCGAGAAAGACCCAGTACTTC. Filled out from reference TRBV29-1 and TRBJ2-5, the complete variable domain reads SAVISQKPSRDICQRGTSLTIQCQVDSQVTMMFWYRQQPGQSLTLIATANQGSEATYESGFVIDKFPISRPNLTFSTLTVSNMSPEDSSIYLCSVERGARKTQYFGPGTRLLVL.

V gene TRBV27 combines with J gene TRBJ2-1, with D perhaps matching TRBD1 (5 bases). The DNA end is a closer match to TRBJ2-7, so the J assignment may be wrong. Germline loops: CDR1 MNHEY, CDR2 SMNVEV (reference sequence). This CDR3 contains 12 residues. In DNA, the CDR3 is TGTGCCAGCCGACAGAGTACCTACGAGCAGTACTTC. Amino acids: CASRQSTYEQYF.

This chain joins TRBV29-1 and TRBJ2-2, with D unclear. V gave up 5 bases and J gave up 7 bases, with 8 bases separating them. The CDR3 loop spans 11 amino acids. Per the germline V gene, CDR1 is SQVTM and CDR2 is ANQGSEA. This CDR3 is CSVFYGGELFF. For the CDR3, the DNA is TGCAGCGTTTTCTACGGCGGGGAGCTGTTTTTT.

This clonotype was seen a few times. This chain's CDR3 is CSVESPNTEAFF. In DNA form, the CDR3 reads TGCAGCGTTGAATCCCCGAACACTGAAGCTTTCTTT. This chain links TRBV29-1 with TRBJ1-1; no firm D call. There are 12 residues in the CDR3. Germline assignment: CDR1 SQVTM and CDR2 ANQGSEA. V shed 2 bases and J shed 1 base, with 5 bases lying between them.

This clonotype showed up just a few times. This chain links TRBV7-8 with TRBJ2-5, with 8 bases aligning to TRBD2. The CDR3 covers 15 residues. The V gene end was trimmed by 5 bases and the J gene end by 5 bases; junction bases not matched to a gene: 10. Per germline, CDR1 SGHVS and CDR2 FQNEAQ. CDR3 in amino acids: CASSPRTSRQETQYF. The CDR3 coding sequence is TGTGCCAGCAGCCCCCGGACTAGCCGTCAGGAGACCCAGTACTTC. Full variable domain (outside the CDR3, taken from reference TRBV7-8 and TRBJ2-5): GAGVSQSPRYKVAKRGQDVALRCDPISGHVSLFWYQQALGQGPEFLTYFQNEAQLDKSGLPSDRFFAERPEGSVSTLKIQRTQQEDSAVYLCASSPRTSRQETQYFGPGTRLLVL.

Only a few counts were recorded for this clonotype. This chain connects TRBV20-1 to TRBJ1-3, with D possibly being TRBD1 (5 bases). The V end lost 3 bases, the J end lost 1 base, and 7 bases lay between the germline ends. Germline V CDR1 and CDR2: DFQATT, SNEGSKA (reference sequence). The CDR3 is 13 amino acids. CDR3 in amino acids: CSARAGSGNTIYF. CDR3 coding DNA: TGCAGTGCTAGGGCAGGGTCTGGAAACACCATATATTTT.

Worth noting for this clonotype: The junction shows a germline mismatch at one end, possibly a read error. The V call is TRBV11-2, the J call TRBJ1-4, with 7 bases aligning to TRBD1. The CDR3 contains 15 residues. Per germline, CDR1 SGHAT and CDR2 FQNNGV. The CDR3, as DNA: TGTGCCAGCAGCTTAGGTCAGGGGGGCGCGGAAAAACTGCTTTTT. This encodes CASSLGQGGAEKLLF.

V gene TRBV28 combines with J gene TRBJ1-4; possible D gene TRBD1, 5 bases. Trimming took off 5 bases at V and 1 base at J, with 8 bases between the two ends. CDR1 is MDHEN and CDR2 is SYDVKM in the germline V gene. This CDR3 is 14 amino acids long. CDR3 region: CASSRGGTNEKLFF. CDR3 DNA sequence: TGTGCCAGCAGTCGGGGGGGAACTAATGAAAAACTGTTTTTT.

The CDR3 nucleotides read TGTGCCAGCAGCCCTGGAGGGCTTCATGGCTACACCTTC. Protein: CASSPGGLHGYTF. The chain couples TRBV12-3 or TRBV12-4 to TRBJ1-2; D call uncertain. The CDR3 runs 13 residues. Trimming pared 6 bases from V and 6 bases from J, leaving 14 bases between.